One sample yielded the 16 T cell receptor beta chains listed below, sequenced in a study of blood T cell repertoires in COVID-19. Measured with immunoSEQ multiplex PCR; TCRdb has only the in-frame clones, and not every one. Counted here are over 35,000 clones, approximately 71% occurring once; the ten biggest clones make up around 6.5%. Sequencing was performed on peripheral blood. The receptors were gathered from a man aged 80 or over with acute or convalescent COVID-19.

This clone was observed a few times. The chain uses TRBV7-7 and TRBJ1-2, with a possible D match to TRBD1 (6 bases). Germline CDR1 reads SSHAT; CDR2 reads FNYEAQ (reference sequence). Trimming left V 5 bases short and J 6 bases short, with 25 bases between. This CDR3 spans 17 amino acids. The CDR3 DNA is TGTGCCAGCAGCAACGACAGGCCGGACGGGTATCTAGATGGCTACACCTTC. The encoded protein is CASSNDRPDGYLDGYTF. Full variable domain (rest looked up from reference TRBV7-7 and TRBJ1-2): GAGVSQSPRYKVTKRGQDVTLRCDPISSHATLYWYQQALGQGPEFLTYFNYEAQPDKSGLPSDRFSAERPEGSISTLTIQRTEQRDSAMYRCASSNDRPDGYLDGYTFGSGTRLTVV.

This clone was seen repeatedly, ten times or more. The chain uses TRBV6-5 and TRBJ2-3, with a tentative D call TRBD2 (6 bases). This CDR3 comprises 12 residues. Germline V gene lookup returns CDR1 MNHEY and CDR2 SVGAGI. Trimming removed 6 bases from V and 5 bases from J, with 9 bases in between. CDR3: CASSRRGDTQYF. DNA of the CDR3: TGTGCCAGCAGCCGGCGGGGAGATACGCAGTATTTT.

The chain joins TRBV7-9 to TRBJ1-5; D unresolved. Trimming took 0 bases from V and 5 from J, leaving 8 bases between them. Germline V CDR1 and CDR2: SEHNR, FQNEAQ (reference sequence). The CDR3 runs to 14 residues. This chain's CDR3 is CASSLAGRDQPQHF. For the CDR3, the DNA is TGTGCCAGCAGCTTAGCGGGGAGGGATCAGCCCCAGCATTTT.

This sequence joins TRBV7-6 and TRBJ1-6; 9 bases map to TRBD1. V trimming: 5 bases; J trimming: 9 bases; junction bases outside the gene matches: 8. Germline V CDR1 and CDR2: SGHVS, FNYEAQ. This CDR3 has 15 residues. The CDR3 DNA reads TGTGCCAGCAGCCTGGGACAGGGTAATGCTTCACCCCTCCACTTT. This sequence encodes CASSLGQGNASPLHF.

V gene TRBV10-1 combines with J gene TRBJ2-2; TRBD2 might be the D (6 bases). The CDR3 is 15 amino acids. The V end lost 5 bases, the J end lost 4 bases, and 14 bases lay between the germline ends. The germline V gene has CDR1 WNHNN and CDR2 SYGVQD (reference sequence). The CDR3 loop is CASSSRLGATGELFF. CDR3 DNA: TGCGCCAGCAGTTCCCGACTAGGGGCCACCGGGGAGCTGTTTTTT.

This clone was recorded a few times. This chain connects TRBV15 to TRBJ1-5; 10 positions match TRBD1. V lost 2 bases, J lost 7 bases, and 14 bases stayed unmatched. Germline CDR1 is LNHNV and CDR2 is YYDKDF (reference sequence). The length of the CDR3 is 18 residues. The chain's CDR3 is CATSRPPRDRGYVQPQHF. For the CDR3, the DNA is TGTGCCACCAGCAGACCTCCGCGGGACAGGGGATACGTACAGCCCCAGCATTTT.

This clone was counted between two and nine times. This chain joins TRBV7-6 and TRBJ2-1, with a weak D call TRBD1 (6 bases). The CDR3 totals 16 residues. Trimming cost V 1 base and J 0 bases, with 10 bases left between them. CDR1 and CDR2 (germline): SGHVS, FNYEAQ. In DNA form, the CDR3 reads TGTGCCAGCAGCTTAGAGGACAGTCGCTCCTACAATGAGCAGTTCTTC. It yields the protein CASSLEDSRSYNEQFF.

The rearrangement links TRBV7-8 to TRBJ1-4, with a tentative D call TRBD1 (5 bases). The V gene lost 1 base and the J gene lost 5 bases, with 11 bases spanning the gap. Germline V lookup: CDR1 SGHVS, CDR2 FQNEAQ. The CDR3 is 15 residues long. The CDR3 is CASSLVGARNEKLFF. DNA of the CDR3: TGTGCCAGCAGCTTAGTAGGGGCGCGGAATGAAAAACTGTTTTTT. The whole variable domain, filled in from reference TRBV7-8 and TRBJ1-4, reads GAGVSQSPRYKVAKRGQDVALRCDPISGHVSLFWYQQALGQGPEFLTYFQNEAQLDKSGLPSDRFFAERPEGSVSTLKIQRTQQEDSAVYLCASSLVGARNEKLFFGSGTQLSVL.

This clone is medium-sized within its sample. This chain links TRBV7-8 with TRBJ2-1; D remains ambiguous. Trimming pared 2 bases from V and 2 bases from J, leaving 7 bases between. This CDR3 region has 14 residues. The germline V gene encodes CDR1 SGHVS and CDR2 FQNEAQ. CDR3 sequence (DNA): TGTGCCAGCAGCTTAACCCCGGCCTACAATGAGCAGTTCTTC. This gives the protein CASSLTPAYNEQFF.

This chain uses TRBV5-1 with TRBJ2-7; D may be TRBD1 (6 bases). Trimming removed 4 bases from V and 1 base from J, with 21 bases in between. The germline V gene encodes CDR1 SGHRS and CDR2 YFSETQ. This CDR3 is 17 amino acids long. Here the CDR3 DNA reads TGCGCCAGCAGCCGGTCAGGGGAACCTATTCTATCCTACGAGCAGTACTTC. Amino acid sequence: CASSRSGEPILSYEQYF.

The chain joins TRBV20-1 to TRBJ1-2; D may be TRBD1 (5 bases). The V and J ends lost 3 bases and 2 bases respectively, with 10 bases between them. The CDR3 consists of 13 residues. The germline V gene has CDR1 DFQATT and CDR2 SNEGSKA (reference sequence). The CDR3 sequence is CSASRGNNYGYTF. The CDR3 bases are TGCAGTGCTAGTAGGGGAAACAACTATGGCTACACCTTC.

J is TRBJ2-1 and V is TRBV9, with D unresolved. Germline V gene lookup returns CDR1 SGDLS and CDR2 YYNGEE. Trimming left V 4 bases short and J 5 bases short, with 16 bases between. The length of the CDR3 is 15 residues. CDR3 sequence reads: CASSTRPQANNEQFF. CDR3 nucleotides: TGTGCCAGCAGCACACGGCCCCAGGCCAACAATGAGCAGTTCTTC.

This clone has only one observation. V is TRBV20-1 and J is TRBJ1-2; D gene ambiguous. The germline V gene has CDR1 DFQATT and CDR2 SNEGSKA (reference sequence). The CDR3 runs 11 residues. Trimming stripped 3 bases from V and 8 bases from J, with 10 bases between. In DNA form, the CDR3 reads TGCAGTGCTAGGTCTACCTTGGGCTACACCTTC. Amino acids: CSARSTLGYTF.

This rearrangement joins TRBV10-3 to TRBJ2-5, with TRBD1 identical over 12 bases. CDR1 is ENHRY, CDR2 SYGVKD, per germline. V trimming: 4 bases; J trimming: 5 bases; junction bases outside the gene matches: 5. The CDR3 covers 15 residues. The CDR3 region is CAISGRDRGRETQYF. CDR3 coding DNA: TGTGCCATCAGTGGTCGGGACAGGGGGCGGGAGACCCAGTACTTC.

This clone was observed a single time. This chain connects TRBV5-1 to TRBJ1-5; D is uncertain. V was trimmed by 4 bases and J by 12 bases, leaving 20 bases between them. The CDR3 length is 14 residues. Germline values: CDR1 SGHRS, CDR2 YFSETQ. The CDR3 nucleotides are TGCGCCAGCAGCCCACAAGGCGGAGGCAATCGCCAGCATTTT. Its protein product is CASSPQGGGNRQHF.

This clone was seen only a few times. This chain uses TRBV20-1 with TRBJ1-6; 10 nucleotides line up with TRBD1. This CDR3 region has 15 residues. V gave up 3 bases and J gave up 7 bases; unmatched junction bases: 6. Germline loops: CDR1 DFQATT, CDR2 SNEGSKA (reference sequence). CDR3 residues: CSASEGGQGNSPLHF. The CDR3 DNA reads as TGCAGTGCTAGTGAGGGGGGACAGGGGAATTCACCCCTCCACTTT.